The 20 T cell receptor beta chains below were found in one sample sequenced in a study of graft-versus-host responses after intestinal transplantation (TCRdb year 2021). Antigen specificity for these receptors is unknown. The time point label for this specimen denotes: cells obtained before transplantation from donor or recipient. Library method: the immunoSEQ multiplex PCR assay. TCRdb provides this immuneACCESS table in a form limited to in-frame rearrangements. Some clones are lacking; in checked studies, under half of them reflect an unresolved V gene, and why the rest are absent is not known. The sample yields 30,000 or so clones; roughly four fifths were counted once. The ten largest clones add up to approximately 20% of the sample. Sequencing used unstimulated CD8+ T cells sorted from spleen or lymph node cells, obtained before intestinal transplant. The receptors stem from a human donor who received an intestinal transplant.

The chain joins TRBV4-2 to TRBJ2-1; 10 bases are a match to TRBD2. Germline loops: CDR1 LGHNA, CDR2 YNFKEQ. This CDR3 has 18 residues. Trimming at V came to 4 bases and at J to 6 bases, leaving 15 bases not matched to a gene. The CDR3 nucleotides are TGTGCCAGCAGCCCCCAACTAGCGGGGTTAATAACGGGCAATGAGCAGTTCTTC. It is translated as CASSPQLAGLITGNEQFF.

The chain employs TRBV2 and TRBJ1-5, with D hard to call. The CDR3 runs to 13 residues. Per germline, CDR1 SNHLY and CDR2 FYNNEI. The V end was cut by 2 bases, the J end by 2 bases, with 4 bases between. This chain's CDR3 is CASSEQGNQPQHF. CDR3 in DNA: TGTGCCAGCAGTGAACAGGGCAATCAGCCCCAGCATTTT.

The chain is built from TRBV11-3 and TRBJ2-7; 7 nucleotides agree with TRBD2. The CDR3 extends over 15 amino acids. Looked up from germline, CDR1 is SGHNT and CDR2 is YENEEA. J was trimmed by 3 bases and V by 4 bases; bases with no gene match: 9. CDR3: CASSWGIGEGYEQYF. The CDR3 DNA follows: TGTGCCAGCAGCTGGGGGATAGGGGAGGGCTACGAGCAGTACTTC.

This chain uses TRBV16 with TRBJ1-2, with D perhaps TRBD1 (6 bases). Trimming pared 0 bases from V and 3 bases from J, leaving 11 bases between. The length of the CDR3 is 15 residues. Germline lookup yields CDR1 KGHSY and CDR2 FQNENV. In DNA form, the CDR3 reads TGTGCCAGCAGCCAATCGCGGGGGCTCGACTATGGCTACACCTTC. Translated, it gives CASSQSRGLDYGYTF.

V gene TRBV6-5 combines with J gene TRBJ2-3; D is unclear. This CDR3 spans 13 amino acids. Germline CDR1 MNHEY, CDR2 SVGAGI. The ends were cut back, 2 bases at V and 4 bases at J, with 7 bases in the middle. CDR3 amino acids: CASSYALADTQYF. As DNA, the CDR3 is TGTGCCAGCAGTTACGCGCTAGCAGATACGCAGTATTTT.

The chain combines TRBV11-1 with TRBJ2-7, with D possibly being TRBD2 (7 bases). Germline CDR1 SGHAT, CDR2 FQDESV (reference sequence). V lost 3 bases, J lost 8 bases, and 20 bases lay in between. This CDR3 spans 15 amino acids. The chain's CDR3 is CASSFFGGGSGKQYF. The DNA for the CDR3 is TGTGCCAGCAGCTTTTTTGGCGGGGGCTCAGGAAAGCAGTACTTC.

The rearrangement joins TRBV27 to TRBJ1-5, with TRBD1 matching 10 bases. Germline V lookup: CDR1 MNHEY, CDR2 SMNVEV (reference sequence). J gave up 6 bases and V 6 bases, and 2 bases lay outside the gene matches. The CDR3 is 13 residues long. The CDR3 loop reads CASSGTGVQPQHF. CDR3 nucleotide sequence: TGTGCCAGCAGCGGGACAGGGGTTCAGCCCCAGCATTTT.

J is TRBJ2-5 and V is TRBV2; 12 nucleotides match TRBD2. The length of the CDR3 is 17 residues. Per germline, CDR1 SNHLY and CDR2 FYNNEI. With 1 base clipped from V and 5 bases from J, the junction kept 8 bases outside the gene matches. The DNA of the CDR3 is TGTGCCAGCAGTGAAGGGCTAGCGGGAGGGCATGGGGAGACCCAGTACTTC. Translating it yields CASSEGLAGGHGETQYF.

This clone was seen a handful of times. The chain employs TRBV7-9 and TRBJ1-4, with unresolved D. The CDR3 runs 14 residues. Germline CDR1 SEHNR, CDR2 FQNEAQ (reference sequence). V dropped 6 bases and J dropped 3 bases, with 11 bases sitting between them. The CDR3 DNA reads TGTGCCAGCAGGAGCCCCTTGGCTAATGAAAAACTGTTTTTT. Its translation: CASRSPLANEKLFF.

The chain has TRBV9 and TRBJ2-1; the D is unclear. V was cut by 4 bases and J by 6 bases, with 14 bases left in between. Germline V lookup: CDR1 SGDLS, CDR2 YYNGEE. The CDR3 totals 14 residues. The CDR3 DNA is TGTGCCAGCAGCCCCCCTCTTAGCTTCAATGAGCAGTTCTTC. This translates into CASSPPLSFNEQFF. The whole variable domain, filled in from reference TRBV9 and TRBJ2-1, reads DSGVTQTPKHLITATGQRVTLRCSPRSGDLSVYWYQQSLDQGLQFLIQYYNGEERAKGNILERFSAQQFPDLHSELNLSSLELGDSALYFCASSPPLSFNEQFFGPGTRLTVL.

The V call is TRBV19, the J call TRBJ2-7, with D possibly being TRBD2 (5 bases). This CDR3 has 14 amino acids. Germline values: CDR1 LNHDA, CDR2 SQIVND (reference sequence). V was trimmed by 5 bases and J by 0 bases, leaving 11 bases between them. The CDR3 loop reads CASSYTGVSYEQYF. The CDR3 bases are TGTGCCAGTAGTTACACCGGGGTCTCCTACGAGCAGTACTTC.

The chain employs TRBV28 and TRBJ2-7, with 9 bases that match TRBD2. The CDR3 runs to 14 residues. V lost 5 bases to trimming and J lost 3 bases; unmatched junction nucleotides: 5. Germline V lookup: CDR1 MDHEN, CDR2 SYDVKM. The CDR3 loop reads CASSKAGGGYEQYF. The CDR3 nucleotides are TGTGCCAGCAGTAAAGCGGGAGGAGGCTACGAGCAGTACTTC.

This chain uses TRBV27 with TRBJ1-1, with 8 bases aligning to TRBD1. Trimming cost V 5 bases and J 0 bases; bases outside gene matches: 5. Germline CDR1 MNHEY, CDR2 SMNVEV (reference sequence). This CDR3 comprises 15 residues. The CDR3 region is CASSRTGQMNTEAFF. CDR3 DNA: TGTGCCAGCAGTCGGACAGGGCAGATGAACACTGAAGCTTTCTTT.

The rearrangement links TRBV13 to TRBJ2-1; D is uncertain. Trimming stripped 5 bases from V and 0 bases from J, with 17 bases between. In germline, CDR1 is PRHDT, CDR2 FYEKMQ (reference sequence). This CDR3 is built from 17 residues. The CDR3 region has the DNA TGTGCCAGCAGCCGTCCGCCATGGCTCAGCTCCTACAATGAGCAGTTCTTC. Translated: CASSRPPWLSSYNEQFF. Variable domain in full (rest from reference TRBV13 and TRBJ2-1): AAGVIQSPRHLIKEKRETATLKCYPIPRHDTVYWYQQGPGQDPQFLISFYEKMQSDKGSIPDRFSAQQFSDYHSELNMSSLELGDSALYFCASSRPPWLSSYNEQFFGPGTRLTVL.

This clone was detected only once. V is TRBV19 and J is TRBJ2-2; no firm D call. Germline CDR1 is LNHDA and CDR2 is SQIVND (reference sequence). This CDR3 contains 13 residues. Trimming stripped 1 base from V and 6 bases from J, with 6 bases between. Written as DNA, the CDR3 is TGTGCCAGTAGTATAGCTGCGGCCGGGGAGCTGTTTTTT. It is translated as CASSIAAAGELFF.

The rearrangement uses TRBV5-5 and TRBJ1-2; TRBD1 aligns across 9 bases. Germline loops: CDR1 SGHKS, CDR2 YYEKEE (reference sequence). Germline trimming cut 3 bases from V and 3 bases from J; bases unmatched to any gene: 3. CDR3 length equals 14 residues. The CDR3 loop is CASSWGQGHYGYTF. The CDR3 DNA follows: TGTGCCAGCAGCTGGGGACAGGGCCACTATGGCTACACCTTC.

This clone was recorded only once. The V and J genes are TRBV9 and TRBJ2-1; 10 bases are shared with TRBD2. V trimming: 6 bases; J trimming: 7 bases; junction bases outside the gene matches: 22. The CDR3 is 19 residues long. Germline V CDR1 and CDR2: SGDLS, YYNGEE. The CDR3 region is CASTSRWGAGGPRVNEQFF. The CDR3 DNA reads TGTGCCAGCACTTCCCGTTGGGGAGCGGGGGGGCCGAGGGTGAATGAGCAGTTCTTC.

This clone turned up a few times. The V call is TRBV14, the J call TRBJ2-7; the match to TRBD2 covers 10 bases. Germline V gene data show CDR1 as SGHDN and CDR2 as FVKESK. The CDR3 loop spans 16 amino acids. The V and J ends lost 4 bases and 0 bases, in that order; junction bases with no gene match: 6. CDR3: CASSLRTSGYSYEQYF. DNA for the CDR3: TGTGCCAGCAGCCTCCGGACTAGCGGTTACTCCTACGAGCAGTACTTC.

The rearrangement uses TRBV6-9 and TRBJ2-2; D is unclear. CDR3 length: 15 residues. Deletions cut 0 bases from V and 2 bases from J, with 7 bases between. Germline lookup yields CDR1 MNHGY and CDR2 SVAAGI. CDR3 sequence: CASSYSATNTGELFF. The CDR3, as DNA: TGTGCCAGCAGTTATTCAGCGACTAACACCGGGGAGCTGTTTTTT.

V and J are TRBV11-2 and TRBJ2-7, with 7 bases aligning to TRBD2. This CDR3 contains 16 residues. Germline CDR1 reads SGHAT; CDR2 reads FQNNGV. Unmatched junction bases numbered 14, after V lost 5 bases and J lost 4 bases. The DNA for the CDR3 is TGTGCCAGCAGCGCCGTCATCCGCGGGAGCTTTTACGAGCAGTACTTC. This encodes CASSAVIRGSFYEQYF. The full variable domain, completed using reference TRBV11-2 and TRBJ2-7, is EAGVAQSPRYKIIEKRQSVAFWCNPISGHATLYWYQQILGQGPKLLIQFQNNGVVDDSQLPKDRFSAERLKGVDSTLKIQPAKLEDSAVYLCASSAVIRGSFYEQYFGPGTRLTVT.